Listed below are T cell receptor beta chains from one sample, sequenced in a study of blood T cell repertoires in COVID-19. Profiled with immunoSEQ multiplex PCR; TCRdb holds only in-frame clones, not every one. The sample lists roughly 150,000 clones, roughly 93% seen once, with around 5% in the top ten. The source material was peripheral blood. The receptor source for this set is a man aged 18 to 29 with COVID-19, enrolled during active disease. Both conserved end residues are part of each CDR3. Each record gives: CDR3 protein, CDR3 DNA, D gene, clone size, J gene, V gene. A D gene is named only where the DNA matches it firmly. Clone size is given for some rows only: seen once, a few or many times, or a class if the clone is expanded.

CASSLIWSSYNSPLHF	TGTGCCAGCAGTTTAATATGGAGCTCCTATAATTCACCCCTCCACTTT	NA	NA	TRBJ1-6	TRBV27
CASSQTGLSGNTIYF	TGTGCCAGCAGCCAAACAGGGCTCTCTGGAAACACCATATATTTT	NA	NA	TRBJ1-3	TRBV7-9
CASRRTGSYEQYF	TGTGCCAGCAGACGGACAGGGTCCTACGAGCAGTACTTC	TRBD1	NA	TRBJ2-7	TRBV27
CASSSAGTSKETQYF	TGTGCCAGCAGCTCCGCCGGGACTAGCAAAGAGACCCAGTACTTC	TRBD2	NA	TRBJ2-5	TRBV9
CASSLGPSTVSYEQYF	TGTGCCAGCAGTTTGGGGCCTTCGACCGTATCCTACGAGCAGTACTTC	NA	NA	TRBJ2-7	TRBV28
CASSPGYNSNGNPRGTQYF	TGCGCCAGCAGCCCCGGCTATAATTCTAACGGAAACCCGCGGGGTACGCAGTATTTT	NA	NA	TRBJ2-3	TRBV4-1
CASSEVRGYNEQFF	TGCGCCAGCAGTGAGGTCAGGGGCTACAATGAGCAGTTCTTC	NA	NA	TRBJ2-1	TRBV10-2
CASSPHLYRSSGWEQYF	TGCGCCAGCAGCCCCCACCTATACAGGTCATCAGGGTGGGAGCAGTACTTC	NA	NA	TRBJ2-7	TRBV5-1
CASSLGSPGQGSTGELFF	TGTGCCAGCAGCTTAGGGAGCCCGGGACAGGGTAGCACCGGGGAGCTGTTTTTT	TRBD1	NA	TRBJ2-2	TRBV11-3
CASSELFPYNSPLHF	TGTGCCAGCAGTGAATTATTCCCCTATAATTCACCCCTCCACTTT	NA	NA	TRBJ1-6	TRBV6-1
CASSGGTGGAGELFF	TGTGCCAGCAGCGGTGGGACAGGAGGGGCCGGGGAGCTGTTTTTT	TRBD1	NA	TRBJ2-2	TRBV9
CASSLLAGVNNEQFF	TGTGCCAGCAGTTTACTAGCGGGCGTCAACAATGAGCAGTTCTTC	TRBD2	NA	TRBJ2-1	TRBV27
CASRLTTGFLNQPQHF	TGTGCCAGCAGATTGACGACAGGGTTCTTGAATCAGCCCCAGCATTTT	TRBD1	NA	TRBJ1-5	TRBV28
CATSRDLGTDYNEQFF	TGTGCCACCAGCAGAGATCTGGGGACAGATTACAATGAGCAGTTCTTC	TRBD1	NA	TRBJ2-1	TRBV15
CASRGDGDTQYF	TGTGCCAGCCGGGGGGACGGGGATACGCAGTATTTT	TRBD2	NA	TRBJ2-3	TRBV6-5
CSASSASPQREQYF	TGCAGTGCTAGTTCCGCTAGCCCCCAGAGGGAGCAGTACTTC	NA	NA	TRBJ2-7	TRBV20-1
CASSLRAEAFF	TGTGCCAGCAGCTTGAGAGCTGAAGCTTTCTTT	NA	few	TRBJ1-1	TRBV5-6
CASSQADLATYGYTF	TGCGCCAGCAGCCAAGCGGACTTGGCAACTTATGGCTACACCTTC	NA	NA	TRBJ1-2	TRBV4-1
CASNRGGPYNEQFF	TGTGCCAGTAATAGAGGGGGACCTTACAATGAGCAGTTCTTC	NA	NA	TRBJ2-1	TRBV19
CASSLVGTGYSNQPQHF	TGTGCCAGCAGCTTAGTCGGGACAGGATATAGCAATCAGCCCCAGCATTTT	TRBD1	NA	TRBJ1-5	TRBV7-8
CASSWGRTAYNEQFF	TGTGCCAGCAGCTGGGGCCGGACGGCTTACAATGAGCAGTTCTTC	NA	NA	TRBJ2-1	TRBV5-6
CASSGSSHNEQFF	TGTGCCAGTAGCGGGAGCTCCCACAATGAGCAGTTCTTC	NA	NA	TRBJ2-1	TRBV19
CAISESNGLSGNTIYF	TGTGCCATCAGTGAGTCAAACGGACTCTCTGGAAACACCATATATTTT	NA	NA	TRBJ1-3	TRBV10-3
CASSARFTGDEEAFF	TGTGCCAGCAGTGCCCGTTTCACAGGGGACGAGGAAGCTTTCTTT	TRBD1	NA	TRBJ1-1	TRBV28
CASSPGQGLPSGANVLTF	TGTGCCAGCAGCCCGGGACAGGGGTTACCCTCTGGGGCCAACGTCCTGACTTTC	TRBD1	NA	TRBJ2-6	TRBV3-1/TRBV3-2
CASSAGEGLGTEAFF	TGTGCCAGCAGCGCTGGGGAGGGCTTGGGCACTGAAGCTTTCTTT	NA	NA	TRBJ1-1	TRBV9
CASSPGNGYTF	TGTGCCAGCAGTCCAGGGAATGGCTACACCTTC	NA	NA	TRBJ1-2	TRBV28
CASSLSSGPIHEQYF	TGTGCCAGCAGTCTCTCTAGCGGCCCGATCCACGAGCAGTACTTC	TRBD2	NA	TRBJ2-7	TRBV6-5
CASSPDRETNQPQHF	TGTGCCAGCAGTCCGGACAGGGAAACCAATCAGCCCCAGCATTTT	TRBD1	once	TRBJ1-5	TRBV28
CASSETGTDTQYF	TGCGCCAGCAGCGAGACAGGGACAGATACGCAGTATTTT	TRBD1	NA	TRBJ2-3	TRBV5-1
CASSDSRNQPQHF	TGTGCCAGCAGTGACAGTCGCAATCAGCCCCAGCATTTT	NA	NA	TRBJ1-5	TRBV2
CASSPTGGDEAFF	TGTGCCAGCAGCCCGACAGGGGGCGATGAAGCTTTCTTT	TRBD1	NA	TRBJ1-1	TRBV28
CASSPGTGGKLLF	TGTGCCAGCAGTCCCGGGACAGGGGGAAAACTGCTTTTT	TRBD1	NA	TRBJ1-4	TRBV6-5
CAIRSPGQGITYEQYF	TGTGCCATCAGAAGCCCGGGACAGGGAATCACCTACGAGCAGTACTTC	TRBD1	NA	TRBJ2-7	TRBV10-3
CASSLAGGQGNYGYTF	TGCGCCAGCAGCTTGGCCGGGGGACAGGGGAACTATGGCTACACCTTC	TRBD1	NA	TRBJ1-2	TRBV5-1
CAWSVYTGHSGNTIYF	TGTGCCTGGAGTGTCTACACAGGCCACTCTGGAAACACCATATATTTT	NA	NA	TRBJ1-3	TRBV30
CASSGRTAGSYEQYF	TGTGCCAGCAGTGGGCGGACAGCTGGGTCCTACGAGCAGTACTTC	NA	NA	TRBJ2-7	TRBV25-1
CASSMRAMNTEAFF	TGTGCCAGTAGTATGAGGGCCATGAACACTGAAGCTTTCTTT	NA	NA	TRBJ1-1	TRBV19
CASLEKGYEQYF	TGTGCCAGCCTAGAGAAGGGGTACGAGCAGTACTTC	NA	NA	TRBJ2-7	TRBV2
CASRAGLSDTEAFF	TGTGCCAGCAGGGCAGGCCTATCGGACACTGAAGCTTTCTTT	NA	NA	TRBJ1-1	TRBV25-1
CASRLGPSSEQYF	TGTGCCAGCAGATTAGGTCCTAGTTCCGAGCAGTACTTC	NA	NA	TRBJ2-7	TRBV11-2
CASSYTLFREQYF	TGTGCCAGCAGTTACACCCTTTTCCGGGAGCAGTACTTC	NA	NA	TRBJ2-7	TRBV6-5
CASSTHTGELFF	TGTGCCAGTAGTACACATACCGGGGAGCTGTTTTTT	NA	NA	TRBJ2-2	TRBV19
CASSVAANYGYTF	TGTGCCAGCAGCGTAGCGGCTAACTATGGCTACACCTTC	NA	NA	TRBJ1-2	TRBV9
CASSTGANYGYTF	TGTGCCAGCAGTACAGGGGCTAACTATGGCTACACCTTC	TRBD1	few	TRBJ1-2	TRBV6-1
CASSLEGLPTYNEQFF	TGTGCCAGCAGCTTAGAGGGACTGCCGACCTACAATGAGCAGTTCTTC	NA	NA	TRBJ2-1	TRBV11-2
CASSSRWGVSSYNEQFF	TGTGCCAGCAGCTCCCGATGGGGGGTGTCTTCCTACAATGAGCAGTTCTTC	NA	NA	TRBJ2-1	TRBV5-4
CASSFPGFNEQYF	TGTGCCAGCAGCTTTCCGGGATTCAACGAGCAGTACTTC	NA	NA	TRBJ2-7	TRBV7-8
CASSYSSSIGTGELFF	TGTGCCAGCAGTTACTCTTCTAGTATAGGCACCGGGGAGCTGTTTTTT	NA	NA	TRBJ2-2	TRBV6-5
CASSLGRYNEQFF	TGTGCCAGCAGTTTGGGCCGGTACAATGAGCAGTTCTTC	NA	NA	TRBJ2-1	TRBV28